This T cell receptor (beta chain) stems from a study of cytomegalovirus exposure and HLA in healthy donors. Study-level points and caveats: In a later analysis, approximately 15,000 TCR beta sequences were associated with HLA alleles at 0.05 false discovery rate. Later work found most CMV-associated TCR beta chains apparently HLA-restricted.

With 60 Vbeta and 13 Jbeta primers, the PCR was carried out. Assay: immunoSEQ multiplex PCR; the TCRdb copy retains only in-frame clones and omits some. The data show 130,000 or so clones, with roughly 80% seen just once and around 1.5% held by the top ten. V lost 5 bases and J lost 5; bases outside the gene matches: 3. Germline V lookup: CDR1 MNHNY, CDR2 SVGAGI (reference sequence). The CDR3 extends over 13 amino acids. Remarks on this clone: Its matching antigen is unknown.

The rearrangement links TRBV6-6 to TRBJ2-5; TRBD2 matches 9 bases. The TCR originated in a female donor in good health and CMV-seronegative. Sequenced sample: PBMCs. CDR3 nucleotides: TGTGCCAGCAGTGCCGGGACTAGCGAGACCCAGTACTTC. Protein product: CASSAGTSETQYF.